A selection of T cell receptor beta chains follows, all from one sample in a study of cytomegalovirus exposure and HLA in healthy donors. The protocol was immunoSEQ multiplex PCR, while the TCRdb copy is restricted to in-frame clones and leaves out a portion. This sample has about 200,000 clones, with about 82% found just once. Specimen: PBMCs. These receptors all stem from a man younger than 45 in good health and CMV-seronegative. The CDR3 runs from the conserved cysteine through the conserved F or W. Fields, in order: V gene, J gene, D gene, clone size, CDR3 protein, CDR3 DNA. A D gene is named only where the DNA matches it firmly. Clone size is stated in some rows and not others, as once, few, many or a class when expanded.

TRBV7-9	TRBJ1-5	-	-	CSSSRDSQPQHF	TGTTCCAGCAGTCGCGACAGTCAGCCCCAGCATTTT
TRBV9	TRBJ2-5	-	once	CASSVGSQRIPQETQYF	TGTGCCAGCAGCGTAGGCTCCCAGCGGATCCCGCAAGAGACCCAGTACTTC
TRBV7-9	TRBJ2-7	-	-	CASSRAKGGYEQYF	TGTGCCAGCAGCCGCGCGAAAGGGGGCTACGAGCAGTACTTC
TRBV5-6	TRBJ1-1	-	-	CASSLYGRKRNTEAFF	TGTGCCAGCAGCTTGTATGGGAGAAAACGGAACACTGAAGCTTTCTTT
TRBV28	TRBJ1-5	-	-	CASTLQRGQPQHF	TGTGCCAGCACCCTCCAAAGGGGTCAGCCCCAGCATTTT
TRBV15	TRBJ2-5	TRBD2	-	CATSRDGTSPHTQYF	TGTGCCACCAGCAGAGATGGGACTAGCCCCCACACCCAGTACTTC
TRBV7-3	TRBJ2-1	-	-	CASSPAGVLSSYNEQFF	TGTGCCAGCAGCCCAGCAGGGGTCCTCAGCTCCTACAATGAGCAGTTCTTC
TRBV5-4	TRBJ2-3	TRBD1	-	CASSLVTGGTDTQYF	TGTGCCAGCAGCTTGGTGACAGGGGGCACAGATACGCAGTATTTT
TRBV6-5	TRBJ1-1	-	-	CASSPGTSNTEAFF	TGTGCCAGCAGTCCCGGGACATCGAACACTGAAGCTTTCTTT
TRBV7-3	TRBJ2-2	-	-	CASSGVVANTGELFF	TGTGCCAGCAGCGGAGTTGTCGCGAACACCGGGGAGCTGTTTTTT
TRBV5-6	TRBJ2-5	TRBD1	few	CASSSGTVSQTQYF	TGTGCCAGCAGCTCGGGGACAGTCTCCCAGACCCAGTACTTC
TRBV27	TRBJ2-7	TRBD2	-	CASSPKLAGSDEQYF	TGTGCCAGCAGTCCGAAACTAGCGGGGTCTGACGAGCAGTACTTC
TRBV2	TRBJ1-2	TRBD1	-	CASRQGMLDYGYTF	TGTGCCAGCCGACAGGGGATGTTGGACTATGGCTACACCTTC
TRBV6-1	TRBJ2-5	-	-	CASTLNLGQETQYF	TGTGCCAGCACCCTAAACCTCGGCCAAGAGACCCAGTACTTC
TRBV7-8	TRBJ1-3	-	-	CASRRQLGLSSGNTIYF	TGTGCCAGCAGGAGGCAGTTGGGACTCAGCTCTGGAAACACCATATATTTT
TRBV6-6	TRBJ1-3	-	-	CASRRQRDSGNTIYF	TGTGCCAGCAGAAGACAGAGAGACTCTGGAAACACCATATATTTT
TRBV6-5	TRBJ2-7	TRBD2	-	CATGTSGGPSYEQYF	TGTGCCACCGGGACTAGCGGGGGGCCCTCCTACGAGCAGTACTTC
TRBV5-1	TRBJ2-7	TRBD1	-	CASSPGSTPGQGPYEQYF	TGCGCCAGCAGCCCGGGGTCTACCCCGGGACAGGGACCCTACGAGCAGTACTTC
TRBV9	TRBJ2-3	-	-	CASSVGFEGGAADTQYF	TGTGCCAGCAGCGTAGGGTTTGAGGGGGGGGCGGCAGATACGCAGTATTTT
TRBV6-1	TRBJ2-3	TRBD1	-	CASSLDRGLATQYF	TGTGCCAGCAGTTTGGACAGGGGGCTAGCTACGCAGTATTTT
TRBV5-1	TRBJ2-1	TRBD1	-	CASINSGGGGTGAYNEQFF	TGCGCCAGCATCAATTCCGGGGGGGGAGGGACAGGGGCCTACAATGAGCAGTTCTTC
TRBV7-9	TRBJ2-2	TRBD2	few	CASSPASGGAFGELFF	TGTGCCAGCAGCCCGGCTAGCGGGGGGGCCTTCGGGGAGCTGTTTTTT